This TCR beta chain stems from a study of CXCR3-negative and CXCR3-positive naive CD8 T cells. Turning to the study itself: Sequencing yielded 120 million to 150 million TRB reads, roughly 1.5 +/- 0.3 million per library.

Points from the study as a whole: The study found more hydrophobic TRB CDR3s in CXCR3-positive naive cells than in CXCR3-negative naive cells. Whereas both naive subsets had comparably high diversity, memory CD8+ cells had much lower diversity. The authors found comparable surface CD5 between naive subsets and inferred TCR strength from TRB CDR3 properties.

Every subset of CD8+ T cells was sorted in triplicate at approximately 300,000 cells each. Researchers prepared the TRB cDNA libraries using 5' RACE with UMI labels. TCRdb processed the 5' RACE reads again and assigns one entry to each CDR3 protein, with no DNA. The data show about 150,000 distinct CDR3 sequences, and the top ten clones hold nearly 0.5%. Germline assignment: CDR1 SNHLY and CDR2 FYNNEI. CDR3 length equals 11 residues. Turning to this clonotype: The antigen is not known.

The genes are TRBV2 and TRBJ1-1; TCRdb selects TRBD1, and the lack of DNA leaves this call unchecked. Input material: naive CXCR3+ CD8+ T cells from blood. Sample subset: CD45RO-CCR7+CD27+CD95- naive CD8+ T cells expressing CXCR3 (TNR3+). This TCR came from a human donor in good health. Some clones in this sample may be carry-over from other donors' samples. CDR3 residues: CATRQGARAFF.